The 3 T cell receptor beta chains listed next were all sequenced from one sample in a study of beta chain features in type 1 diabetes. Study-level points and caveats: Shortening of TCRB CDR3s, moderate but significant, appeared in all four CD4+ subsets of Type 1 diabetes patients.

The whole isolated RNA underwent reverse transcription, so sequencing captured expressed TCRB transcripts. Clones were sequenced by immunoSEQ multiplex PCR, and TCRdb holds only the in-frame ones, with some missing. The sample consists of under 300,000 clones, around 24% of them appearing once. Their specific antigens are unknown. Specimen: naive CD4+ T cells from blood. These receptors were obtained from a woman aged 25 to 39 with type 1 diabetes.

This clone has more than one count but fewer than ten. CDR3 DNA: TGCGCCAGCAGCTTGTCCACAGGAGTGGATGAAGCTTTCTTT. It translates to CASSLSTGVDEAFF. The rearrangement uses TRBV5-1 and TRBJ1-1; maybe TRBD1 (5 bases). The length of the CDR3 is 14 residues. Per the germline V gene, CDR1 is SGHRS and CDR2 is YFSETQ. The V and J ends lost 1 base and 7 bases respectively, with 14 bases between them.

This clone was seen a handful of times. This chain connects TRBV13 to TRBJ2-7; 10 bases align to TRBD2. Germline CDR1 reads PRHDT; CDR2 reads FYEKMQ (reference sequence). V was clipped by 6 bases and J by 6 bases; unmatched bases: 2. The CDR3 contains 12 residues. CDR3 region: CASRLAGFEQYF. CDR3 bases: TGTGCCAGCAGACTAGCGGGATTCGAGCAGTACTTC.

The chain recombines TRBV7-9 with TRBJ2-3; possible D gene TRBD2, 6 bases. The CDR3 contains 15 residues. Germline CDR1 and CDR2: SEHNR and FQNEAQ (reference sequence). The V end lost 5 bases, the J end lost 0 bases, and 12 bases lay between the germline ends. The CDR3 coding sequence is TGTGCCAGCAGCATTAGCGGCACGAGCACAGATACGCAGTATTTT. The encoded protein is CASSISGTSTDTQYF.